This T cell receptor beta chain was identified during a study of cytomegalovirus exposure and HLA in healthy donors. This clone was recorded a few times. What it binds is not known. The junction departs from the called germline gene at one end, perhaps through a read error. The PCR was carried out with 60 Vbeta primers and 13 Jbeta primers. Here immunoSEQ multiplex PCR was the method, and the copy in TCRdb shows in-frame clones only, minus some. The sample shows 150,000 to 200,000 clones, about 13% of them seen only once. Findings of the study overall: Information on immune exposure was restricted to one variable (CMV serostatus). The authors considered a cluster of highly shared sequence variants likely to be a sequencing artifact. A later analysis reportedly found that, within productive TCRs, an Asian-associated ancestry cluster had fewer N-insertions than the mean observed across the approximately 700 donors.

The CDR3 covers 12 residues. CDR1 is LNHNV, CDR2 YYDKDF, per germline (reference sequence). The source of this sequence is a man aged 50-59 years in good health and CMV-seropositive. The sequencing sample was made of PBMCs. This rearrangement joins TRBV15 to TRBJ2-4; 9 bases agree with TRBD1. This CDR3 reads CATSSPRGQGDF. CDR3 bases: TGTGCCACCAGCAGTCCCCGGGGACAGGGAGACTTC.